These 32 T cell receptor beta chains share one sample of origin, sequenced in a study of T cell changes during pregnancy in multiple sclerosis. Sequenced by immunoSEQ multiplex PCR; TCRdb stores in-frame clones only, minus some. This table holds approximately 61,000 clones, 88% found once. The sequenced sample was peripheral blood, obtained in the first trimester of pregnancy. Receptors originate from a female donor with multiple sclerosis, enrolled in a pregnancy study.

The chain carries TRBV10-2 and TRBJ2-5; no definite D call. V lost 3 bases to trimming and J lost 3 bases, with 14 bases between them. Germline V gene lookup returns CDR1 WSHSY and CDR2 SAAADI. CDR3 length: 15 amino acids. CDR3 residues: CASSEIERGKETQYF. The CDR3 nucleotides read TGCGCCAGCAGTGAAATCGAGCGAGGAAAAGAGACCCAGTACTTC.

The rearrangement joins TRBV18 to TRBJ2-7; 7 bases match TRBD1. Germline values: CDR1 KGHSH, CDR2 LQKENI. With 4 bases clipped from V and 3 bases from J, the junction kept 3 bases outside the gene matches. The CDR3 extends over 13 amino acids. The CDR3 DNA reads TGTGCCAGCTCACAGGGACAGCTCTACGAGCAGTACTTC. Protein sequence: CASSQGQLYEQYF.

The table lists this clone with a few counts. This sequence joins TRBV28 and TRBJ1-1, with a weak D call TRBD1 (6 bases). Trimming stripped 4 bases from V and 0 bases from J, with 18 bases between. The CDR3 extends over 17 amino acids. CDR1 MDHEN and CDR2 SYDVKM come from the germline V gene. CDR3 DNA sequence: TGTGCCAGCAGTTCATCAACCCGCCGGACAGTGAACACTGAAGCTTTCTTT. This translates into CASSSSTRRTVNTEAFF.

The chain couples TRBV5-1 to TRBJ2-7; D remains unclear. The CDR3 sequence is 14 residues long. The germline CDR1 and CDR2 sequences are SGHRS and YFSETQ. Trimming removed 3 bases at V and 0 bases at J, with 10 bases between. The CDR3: CASSSSGYSYEQYF. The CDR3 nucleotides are TGCGCCAGCAGCTCCTCCGGGTACTCCTACGAGCAGTACTTC.

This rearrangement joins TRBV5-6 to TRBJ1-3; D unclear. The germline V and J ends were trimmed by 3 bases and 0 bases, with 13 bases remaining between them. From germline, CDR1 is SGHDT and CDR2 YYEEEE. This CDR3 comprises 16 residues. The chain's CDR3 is CASSSLKSNSGNTIYF. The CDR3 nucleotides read TGTGCCAGCAGCTCCCTAAAATCTAACTCTGGAAACACCATATATTTT.

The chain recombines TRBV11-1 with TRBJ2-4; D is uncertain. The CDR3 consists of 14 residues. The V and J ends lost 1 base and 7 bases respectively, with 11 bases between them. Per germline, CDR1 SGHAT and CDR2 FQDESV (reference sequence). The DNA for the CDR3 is TGTGCCAGCAGCTTAGTTGCAGGAATGAACATTCAGTACTTC. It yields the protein CASSLVAGMNIQYF.

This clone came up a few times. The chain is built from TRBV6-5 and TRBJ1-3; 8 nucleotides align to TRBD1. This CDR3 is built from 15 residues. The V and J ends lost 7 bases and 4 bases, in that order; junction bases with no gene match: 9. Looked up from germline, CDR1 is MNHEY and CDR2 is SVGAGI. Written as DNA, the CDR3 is TGTGCCAGCATGGTGGACAGGGCGAAGGGAAACACCATATATTTT. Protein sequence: CASMVDRAKGNTIYF.

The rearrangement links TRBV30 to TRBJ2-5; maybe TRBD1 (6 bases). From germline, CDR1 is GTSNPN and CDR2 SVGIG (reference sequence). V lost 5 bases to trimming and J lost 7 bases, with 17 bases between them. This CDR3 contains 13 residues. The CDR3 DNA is TGTGCCTGGCAGCCCACAGGGTCAGGGACCCAGTACTTC. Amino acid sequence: CAWQPTGSGTQYF.

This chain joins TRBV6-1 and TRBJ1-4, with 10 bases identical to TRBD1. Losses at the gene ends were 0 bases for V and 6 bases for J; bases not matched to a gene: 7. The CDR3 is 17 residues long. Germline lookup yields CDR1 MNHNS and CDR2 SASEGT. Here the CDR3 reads CASSEAGPGTGDEKLFF. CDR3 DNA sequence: TGTGCCAGCAGTGAAGCGGGCCCCGGGACAGGGGATGAAAAACTGTTTTTT.

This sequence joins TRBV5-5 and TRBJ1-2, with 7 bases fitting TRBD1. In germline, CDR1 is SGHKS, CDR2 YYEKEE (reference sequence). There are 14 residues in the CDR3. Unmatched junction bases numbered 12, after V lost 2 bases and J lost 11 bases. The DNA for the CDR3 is TGTGCCAGCAGCTTCTTACAGGGGCCTATAGGGTACACCTTC. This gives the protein CASSFLQGPIGYTF. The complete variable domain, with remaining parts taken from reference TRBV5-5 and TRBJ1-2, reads DAGVTQSPTHLIKTRGQQVTLRCSPISGHKSVSWYQQVLGQGPQFIFQYYEKEERGRGNFPDRFSARQFPNYSSELNVNALLLGDSALYLCASSFLQGPIGYTFGSGTRLTVV.

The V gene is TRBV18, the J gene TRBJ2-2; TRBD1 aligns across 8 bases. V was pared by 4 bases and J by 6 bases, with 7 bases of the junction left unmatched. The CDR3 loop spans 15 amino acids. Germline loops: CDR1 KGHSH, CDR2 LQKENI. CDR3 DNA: TGTGCCAGCTCACGTTCTACAGGGGGAGCCGGGGAGCTGTTTTTT. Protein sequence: CASSRSTGGAGELFF.

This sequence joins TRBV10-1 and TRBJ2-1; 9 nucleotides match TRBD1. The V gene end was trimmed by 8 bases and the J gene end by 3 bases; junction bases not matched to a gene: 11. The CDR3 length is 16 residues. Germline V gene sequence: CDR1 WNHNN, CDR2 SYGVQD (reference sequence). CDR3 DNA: TGCGCCAGCGGGGAGACCGGGACAGGGATCTACAATGAGCAGTTCTTC. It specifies CASGETGTGIYNEQFF.

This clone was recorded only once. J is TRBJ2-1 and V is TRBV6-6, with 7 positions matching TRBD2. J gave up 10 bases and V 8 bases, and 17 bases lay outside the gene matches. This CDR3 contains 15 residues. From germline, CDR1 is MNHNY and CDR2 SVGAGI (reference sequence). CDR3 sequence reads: CASPATAGNPQEQFF. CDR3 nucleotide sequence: TGTGCCAGCCCAGCGACAGCGGGAAACCCCCAGGAGCAGTTCTTC.

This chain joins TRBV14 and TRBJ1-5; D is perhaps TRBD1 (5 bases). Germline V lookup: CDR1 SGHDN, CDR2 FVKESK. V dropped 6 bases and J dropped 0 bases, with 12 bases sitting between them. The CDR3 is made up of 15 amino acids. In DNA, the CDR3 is TGTGCCAGCAGTCTGGACGGACATAGCAATCAGCCCCAGCATTTT. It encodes CASSLDGHSNQPQHF.

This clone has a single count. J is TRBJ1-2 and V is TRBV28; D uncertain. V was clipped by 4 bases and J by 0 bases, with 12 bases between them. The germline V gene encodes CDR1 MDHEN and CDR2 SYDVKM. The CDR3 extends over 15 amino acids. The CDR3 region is CASSSRVSPNYGYTF. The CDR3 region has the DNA TGTGCCAGCAGTTCCCGTGTCAGTCCTAACTATGGCTACACCTTC.

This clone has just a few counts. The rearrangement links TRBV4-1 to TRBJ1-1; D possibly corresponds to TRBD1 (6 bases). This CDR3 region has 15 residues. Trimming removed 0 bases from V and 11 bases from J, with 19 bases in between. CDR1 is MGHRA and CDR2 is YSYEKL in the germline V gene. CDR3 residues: CASSQDLGAQGHAFF. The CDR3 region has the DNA TGCGCCAGCAGCCAAGATTTGGGGGCCCAGGGGCACGCTTTCTTT.

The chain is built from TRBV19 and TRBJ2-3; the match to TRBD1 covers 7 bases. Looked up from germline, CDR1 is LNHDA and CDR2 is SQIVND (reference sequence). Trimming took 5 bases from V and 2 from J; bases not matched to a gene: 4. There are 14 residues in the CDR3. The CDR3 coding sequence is TGTGCCAGTAGTCAGGGGGATGACACAGATACGCAGTATTTT. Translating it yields CASSQGDDTDTQYF.

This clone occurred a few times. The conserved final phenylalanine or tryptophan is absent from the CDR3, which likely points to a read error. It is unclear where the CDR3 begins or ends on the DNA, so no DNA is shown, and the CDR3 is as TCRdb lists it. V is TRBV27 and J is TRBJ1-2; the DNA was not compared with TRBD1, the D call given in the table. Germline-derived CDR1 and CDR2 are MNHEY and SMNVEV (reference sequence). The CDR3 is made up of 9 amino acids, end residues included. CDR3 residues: CASSFSGLN.

The CDR3 DNA sequence: TGTGCCAGCAGCTATGCTAGGAGTTGGTCCTACAATGAGCAGTTCTTC. This encodes CASSYARSWSYNEQFF. The chain uses TRBV14 and TRBJ2-1; no definite D call. V lost 5 bases, J lost 1 base, and 15 bases lay in between. The length of the CDR3 is 16 residues. Germline V lookup: CDR1 SGHDN, CDR2 FVKESK.

In DNA form, the CDR3 reads TGTGCCAGCAGCCAAGATTATAGCGGGAGCTCCTACAATGAGCAGTTCTTC. The encoded protein is CASSQDYSGSSYNEQFF. The chain carries TRBV4-2 and TRBJ2-1; 9 positions agree with TRBD2. V dropped 0 bases and J dropped 0; count of bases not matched to a gene: 3. The germline V gene encodes CDR1 LGHNA and CDR2 YNFKEQ. The CDR3 has 17 residues.

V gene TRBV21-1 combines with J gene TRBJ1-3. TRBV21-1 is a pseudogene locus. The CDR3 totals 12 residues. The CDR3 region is CASSPRGSDIYF. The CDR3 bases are TGTGCCAGCAGCCCCCGGGGTTCGGACATATATTTT.

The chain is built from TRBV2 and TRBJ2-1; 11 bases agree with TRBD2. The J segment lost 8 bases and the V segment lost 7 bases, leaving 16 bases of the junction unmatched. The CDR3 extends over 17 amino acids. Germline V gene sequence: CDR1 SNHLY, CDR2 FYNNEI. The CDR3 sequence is CASKPGLAANQGYEQFF. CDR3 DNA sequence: TGTGCCAGCAAACCGGGACTAGCGGCCAATCAGGGGTATGAGCAGTTCTTC.

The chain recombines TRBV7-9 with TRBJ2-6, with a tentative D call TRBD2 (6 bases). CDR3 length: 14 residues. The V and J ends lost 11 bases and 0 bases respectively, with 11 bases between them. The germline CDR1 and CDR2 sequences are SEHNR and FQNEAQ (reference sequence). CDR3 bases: TGTGCCGTCAGGCGGGACTCTGGGGCCAACGTCCTGACTTTC. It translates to CAVRRDSGANVLTF.

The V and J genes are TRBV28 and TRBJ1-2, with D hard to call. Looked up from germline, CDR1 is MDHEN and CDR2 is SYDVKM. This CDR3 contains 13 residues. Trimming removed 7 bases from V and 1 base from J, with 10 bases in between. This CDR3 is CASIPNNNYGYTF. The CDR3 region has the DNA TGTGCCAGCATCCCCAACAATAACTATGGCTACACCTTC.

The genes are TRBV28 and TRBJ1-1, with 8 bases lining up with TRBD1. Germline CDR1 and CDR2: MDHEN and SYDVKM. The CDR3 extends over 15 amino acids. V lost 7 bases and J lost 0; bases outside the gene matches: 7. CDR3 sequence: CASTYNRGMNTEAFF. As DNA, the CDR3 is TGTGCCAGCACCTACAACAGGGGGATGAACACTGAAGCTTTCTTT. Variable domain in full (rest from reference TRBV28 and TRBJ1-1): DVKVTQSSRYLVKRTGEKVFLECVQDMDHENMFWYRQDPGLGLRLIYFSYDVKMKEKGDIPEGYSVSREKKERFSLILESASTNQTSMYLCASTYNRGMNTEAFFGQGTRLTVV.

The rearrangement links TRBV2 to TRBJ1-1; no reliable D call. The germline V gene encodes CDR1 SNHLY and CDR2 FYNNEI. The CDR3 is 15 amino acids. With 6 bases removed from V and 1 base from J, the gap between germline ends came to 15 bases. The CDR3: CASSGLPPKNTEAFF. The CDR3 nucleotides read TGTGCCAGCAGCGGACTACCGCCTAAGAACACTGAAGCTTTCTTT.

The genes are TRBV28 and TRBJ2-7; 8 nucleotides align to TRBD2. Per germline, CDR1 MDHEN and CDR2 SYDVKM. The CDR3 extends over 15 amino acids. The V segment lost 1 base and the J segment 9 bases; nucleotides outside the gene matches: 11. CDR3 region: CASSLSGGVVTRQYF. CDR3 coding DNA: TGTGCCAGCAGTTTATCGGGAGGGGTCGTAACGCGGCAGTACTTC.

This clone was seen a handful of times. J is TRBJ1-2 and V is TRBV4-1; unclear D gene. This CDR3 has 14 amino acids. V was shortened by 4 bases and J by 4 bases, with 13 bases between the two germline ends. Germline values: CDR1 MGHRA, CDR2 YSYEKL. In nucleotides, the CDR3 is TGCGCCAGCAGCCCCTCCGGGAGTTCCTATGGCTACACCTTC. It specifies CASSPSGSSYGYTF.

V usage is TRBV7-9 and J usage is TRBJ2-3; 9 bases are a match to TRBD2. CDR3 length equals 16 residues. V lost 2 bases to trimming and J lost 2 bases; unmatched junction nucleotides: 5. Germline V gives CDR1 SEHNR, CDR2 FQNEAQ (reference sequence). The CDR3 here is CASSLTSGRLTDTQYF. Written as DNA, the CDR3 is TGTGCCAGCAGCTTAACCAGCGGGAGGCTCACAGATACGCAGTATTTT.

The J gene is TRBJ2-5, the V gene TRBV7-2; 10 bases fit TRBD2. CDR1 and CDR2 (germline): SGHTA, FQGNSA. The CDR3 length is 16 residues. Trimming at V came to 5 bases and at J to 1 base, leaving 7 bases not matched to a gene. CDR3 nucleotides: TGTGCCAGCAGCCTCGTAGCGGGAGGACTCCAAGAGACCCAGTACTTC. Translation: CASSLVAGGLQETQYF.

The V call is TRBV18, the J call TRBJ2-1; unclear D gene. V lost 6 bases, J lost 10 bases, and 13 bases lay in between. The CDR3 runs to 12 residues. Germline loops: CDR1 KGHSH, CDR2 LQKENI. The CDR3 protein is CASSPVLGEQFF. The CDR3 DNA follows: TGTGCCAGCTCTCCAGTCCTGGGCGAGCAGTTCTTC.

CDR3 DNA sequence: TGCGCCAGCAGCCAAGATCTTAGTCGCAATCAGCCCCAGCATTTT. As protein: CASSQDLSRNQPQHF. J is TRBJ1-5 and V is TRBV4-3; D is undetermined. This CDR3 has 15 residues. The germline V gene has CDR1 LGHNA and CDR2 YSLEER. V lost 0 bases and J 2 bases, leaving 8 bases between the germline ends.